The rows below give T cell receptor beta chains drawn from one sample of a study of fetal regulatory T cell absence and autoimmunity. The protocol was immunoSEQ multiplex PCR, while the TCRdb copy is restricted to in-frame clones and leaves out a portion. The profile shows about 95,000 clones, about three quarters of them singletons. Sequencing was done on a sample of pancreas tissue. The receptors were sampled from a male donor with IPEX syndrome. Both conserved end residues are part of each CDR3. A D gene is named only where the DNA matches it firmly. Only part of the rows carry a size: once, few, many, or a class if the clone is expanded.

TRBV5-1	TRBD2	TRBJ2-3	-	CASSLRGGSGTDTQYF	TGCGCCAGCAGCTTACGGGGGGGCAGCGGCACAGATACGCAGTATTTT
TRBV11-2	TRBD2	TRBJ2-2	-	CASSSGLALTGELFF	TGTGCCAGCAGCTCTGGACTAGCTCTCACCGGGGAGCTGTTTTTT
TRBV19	TRBD1	TRBJ2-7	few	CASSTGTGPYEQYF	TGTGCCAGTAGTACCGGGACAGGGCCCTACGAGCAGTACTTC
TRBV5-1	-	TRBJ1-6	-	CASSLAGGLDSPLHF	TGCGCCAGCAGCTTGGCCGGGGGCCTTGATTCACCCCTCCACTTT
TRBV5-1	TRBD2	TRBJ2-5	-	CASSLTGLEPQETQYF	TGCGCCAGCAGCCTTACGGGACTAGAGCCTCAAGAGACCCAGTACTTC
TRBV5-1	TRBD1	TRBJ1-3	-	CASSLGQGNSGNTIYF	TGCGCCAGCAGCTTGGGACAGGGTAACTCTGGAAACACCATATATTTT
TRBV18	-	TRBJ1-1	many	CASSADMSTEAFF	TGTGCCAGCTCAGCGGACATGTCCACTGAAGCTTTCTTT
TRBV7-6	-	TRBJ2-3	-	CASALTSGTRDTQYF	TGTGCCAGCGCCCTGACTAGTGGAACTAGGGATACGCAGTATTTT
TRBV29-1	TRBD2	TRBJ2-3	-	CSALVASGPTDTQYF	TGCAGCGCCCTCGTGGCTAGCGGGCCCACAGATACGCAGTATTTT
TRBV2	-	TRBJ2-1	-	CASTIELSFHNEQFF	TGTGCCAGCACAATTGAGCTATCTTTCCACAATGAGCAGTTCTTC
TRBV6-5	-	TRBJ1-2	few	CASSYSGGYGYTF	TGTGCCAGCAGTTACTCAGGGGGTTATGGCTACACCTTC
TRBV14	-	TRBJ2-1	-	CASSISVEQFF	TGTGCCAGCAGCATATCAGTGGAGCAGTTCTTC
TRBV4-3	TRBD2	TRBJ2-5	-	CASSASGGKETQYF	TGCGCCAGCAGCGCTAGCGGGGGGAAAGAGACCCAGTACTTC
TRBV2	-	TRBJ2-5	-	CASSERRGAQYF	TGTGCCAGCAGTGAACGCAGGGGGGCCCAGTACTTC
TRBV5-1	-	TRBJ1-2	-	CASSYRDRDYGYTF	TGCGCCAGCAGCTACAGGGACCGAGACTATGGCTACACCTTC
TRBV5-4	-	TRBJ2-5	-	CASSFDRAVETQYF	TGTGCCAGCAGCTTCGACCGAGCGGTGGAGACCCAGTACTTC
TRBV15	-	TRBJ2-2	-	CATSRDHAGELFF	TGTGCCACCAGCAGAGATCACGCCGGGGAGCTGTTTTTT
TRBV27	-	TRBJ2-3	-	CASSSGDDSNDTQYF	TGTGCCAGCAGTTCCGGGGACGATTCGAACGATACGCAGTATTTT
TRBV10-1	-	TRBJ1-6	-	CASSADNSPLHF	TGCGCCAGCAGTGCGGATAATTCACCCCTCCACTTT
TRBV5-4	TRBD1	TRBJ2-7	-	CASSLEGQGIYEQYF	TGTGCCAGCAGCTTAGAGGGACAGGGCATCTACGAGCAGTACTTC
TRBV21-1	-	TRBJ2-7	-	CASSKARVYYEQYF	TGTGCCAGCAGCAAAGCTCGGGTCTACTACGAGCAGTACTTC
TRBV5-1	-	TRBJ1-2	-	CASSLVADSYGYTF	TGCGCCAGCAGCTTGGTTGCGGACAGCTATGGCTACACCTTC
TRBV19	-	TRBJ1-5	-	CASSIVVGGRVFNQPQHF	TGTGCCAGTAGTATAGTTGTTGGAGGTCGAGTGTTCAATCAGCCCCAGCATTTT
TRBV6-5	TRBD2	TRBJ2-3	-	CASSYSASGRVNTQYF	TGTGCCAGCAGTTACTCCGCTAGCGGGAGGGTAAATACGCAGTATTTT
TRBV5-1	-	TRBJ1-3	-	CASSVAGSFSGNTIYF	TGCGCCAGCAGCGTGGCAGGGTCGTTCTCTGGAAACACCATATATTTT
TRBV5-4	-	TRBJ1-1	-	CASSLGYTEAFF	TGTGCCAGCAGCTTAGGGTACACTGAAGCTTTCTTT
TRBV9	-	TRBJ2-1	few	CASSSDNYNEQFF	TGTGCCAGCAGCTCGGACAACTACAATGAGCAGTTCTTC
TRBV5-1	TRBD2	TRBJ2-1	few	CASSLTSDNEQFF	TGCGCCAGCAGCTTGACTAGCGACAATGAGCAGTTCTTC
TRBV13	-	TRBJ2-1	-	CASSLIGSRINEQFF	TGTGCCAGCAGCTTAATCGGGTCTAGGATCAATGAGCAGTTCTTC
TRBV29-1	-	TRBJ2-3	-	CSASVGAGTDTQYF	TGCAGCGCCTCAGTCGGGGCGGGCACAGATACGCAGTATTTT
TRBV7-2	-	TRBJ1-2	few	CASSLDNYGYTF	TGTGCCAGCAGCTTGGACAACTATGGCTACACCTTC
TRBV9	-	TRBJ2-3	-	CASSVAASPNTQYF	TGTGCCAGCAGCGTAGCTGCTAGCCCCAATACGCAGTATTTT
TRBV27	-	TRBJ2-3	-	CASSLYPLDTDTQYF	TGTGCCAGCAGTTTATACCCTTTAGACACAGATACGCAGTATTTT
TRBV6-5	-	TRBJ2-1	-	CASSSNYNEQFF	TGTGCCAGCAGCTCGAATTACAATGAGCAGTTCTTC
TRBV4-3	TRBD2	TRBJ2-7	-	CASSHRGGDYEQYF	TGCGCCAGCAGCCACCGCGGGGGGGACTACGAGCAGTACTTC
TRBV29-1	TRBD2	TRBJ2-1	once	CSVAGLAVNEQFF	TGCAGCGTGGCGGGACTAGCGGTCAATGAGCAGTTCTTC
TRBV6-5	TRBD1	TRBJ2-7	once	CASSRSRTGLWEQYF	TGTGCCAGCAGTAGGTCCAGGACAGGGTTGTGGGAGCAGTACTTC
TRBV2	TRBD2	TRBJ2-1	-	CASSPSGNNEQFF	TGTGCCAGCAGTCCTAGCGGGAACAATGAGCAGTTCTTC
TRBV11-2	-	TRBJ1-2	-	CASSFGGANYGYTF	TGTGCCAGCAGCTTCGGGGGAGCTAACTATGGCTACACCTTC
TRBV30	-	TRBJ2-1	-	CASLVLNEQFF	TGTGCCTCCCTCGTGCTCAATGAGCAGTTCTTC
TRBV13	-	TRBJ2-1	-	CASSPEGERGYNEQFF	TGTGCCAGCAGCCCCGAGGGAGAGCGAGGGTACAATGAGCAGTTCTTC
TRBV5-1	TRBD2	TRBJ2-7	-	CASSLTSGGDYEQYF	TGCGCCAGCAGCTTGACTAGCGGGGGGGATTACGAGCAGTACTTC
TRBV6-6	-	TRBJ1-5	-	CASSYSKGQPQHF	TGTGCCAGCAGTTACTCGAAAGGACAGCCCCAGCATTTT
TRBV6-5	-	TRBJ2-7	-	CASSYSDSSYEQYF	TGTGCCAGCAGTTACTCGGACAGCTCCTACGAGCAGTACTTC
TRBV6-1	-	TRBJ1-1	-	CASSRNTEAFF	TGTGCCAGCAGTCGGAACACTGAAGCTTTCTTT
TRBV10-2	-	TRBJ2-7	few	CASSETSDEQYF	TGCGCCAGCAGTGAGACCAGCGACGAGCAGTACTTC
TRBV2	TRBD1	TRBJ2-1	-	CASSSTGTAYNEQFF	TGTGCCAGCAGTTCAACCGGGACAGCGTACAATGAGCAGTTCTTC
TRBV5-4	-	TRBJ2-1	-	CASSPEEGSSYNEQFF	TGTGCCAGCAGCCCCGAAGAGGGAAGCTCCTACAATGAGCAGTTCTTC
TRBV2	-	TRBJ2-7	-	CASMKDARLRRQYF	TGTGCCAGCATGAAAGACGCCCGATTACGGAGGCAGTACTTC
TRBV5-1	TRBD1	TRBJ1-5	-	CASSPRQGPDQPQHF	TGCGCCAGCAGCCCCCGACAGGGGCCCGATCAGCCCCAGCATTTT
TRBV6-6	-	TRBJ2-7	-	CASSYPGLRYEQYF	TGTGCCAGCAGTTACCCCGGACTTCGCTACGAGCAGTACTTC
TRBV18	TRBD1	TRBJ2-6	-	CASSPLRGQGANVLTF	TGTGCCAGCTCACCACTTAGGGGGCAAGGGGCCAACGTCCTGACTTTC
TRBV19	-	TRBJ1-5	few	CASSIARQRNQPQHF	TGTGCCAGTAGTATTGCTCGACAGCGCAATCAGCCCCAGCATTTT
TRBV7-2	TRBD1	TRBJ1-2	-	CASSSKTGGADGYTF	TGTGCCAGCAGCTCAAAGACAGGGGGCGCCGATGGCTACACCTTC
TRBV21-1	-	TRBJ2-5	-	CASSKRKELAHQQETQYF	TGTGCCAGCAGCAAGCGAAAGGAACTAGCTCATCAACAAGAGACCCAGTACTTC
TRBV9	-	TRBJ2-2	-	CASSEGGLNTGELFF	TGTGCCAGCAGCGAGGGGGGCCTGAACACCGGGGAGCTGTTTTTT
TRBV11-2	-	TRBJ1-3	few	CASSRLGQPVGNTIYF	TGTGCCAGCAGCCGACTGGGACAACCCGTTGGAAACACCATATATTTT